These 21 T cell receptor beta chains share one sample of origin, sequenced in a study of persistence of HIV-infected CD4 T cells. No antigen is known for these receptors. This nonspecific control used anti-CD3/anti-CD28 bead stimulation of CD4+ T cells. Sorting of responding CD4+ T cells relied on upregulated CD40 ligand together with CD69. The immunoSEQ assay was version 4, run in survey mode. Libraries were prepared by immunoSEQ multiplex PCR; TCRdb keeps only in-frame clonotypes and omits some of them. The sample shows tens of thousands of clones, about 91% of them seen only once. The specimen was CD4+ T cells sorted from PBMCs after approximately 20-hour stimulation, collected from a patient who received antiretroviral therapy. These receptors all stem from an adult man with HIV who was CMV-seropositive.

The V gene is TRBV2, the J gene TRBJ2-3, with unresolved D. The CDR3 consists of 15 residues. Per the germline V gene, CDR1 is SNHLY and CDR2 is FYNNEI. Trimming removed 2 bases from V and 2 bases from J, with 11 bases in between. The CDR3 loop reads CASSERARYTDTQYF. CDR3 DNA sequence: TGTGCCAGCAGTGAACGGGCGCGATACACAGATACGCAGTATTTT. Together with reference TRBV2 and TRBJ2-3, the CDR3 gives the full variable domain: EPEVTQTPSHQVTQMGQEVILRCVPISNHLYFYWYRQILGQKVEFLVSFYNNEISEKSEIFDDQFSVERPDGSNFTLKIRSTKLEDSAMYFCASSERARYTDTQYFGPGTRLTVL.

Only one count was recorded for this clone. The chain couples TRBV7-3 to TRBJ2-2; 8 bases are a match to TRBD2. The CDR3 runs 14 residues. Per germline, CDR1 SGHTA and CDR2 FQGTGA. V was clipped by 4 bases and J by 7 bases; unmatched bases: 5. The CDR3 DNA sequence: TGTGCCAGCAGCTATAGCGGGATGGACGGGGAGCTGTTTTTT. Encoded protein: CASSYSGMDGELFF.

The chain joins TRBV19 to TRBJ2-3; D is perhaps TRBD2 (6 bases). The germline CDR1 and CDR2 sequences are LNHDA and SQIVND (reference sequence). CDR3 length: 16 amino acids. Trimming cost V 3 bases and J 2 bases, with 15 bases left between them. This CDR3 is CASSIAPGGYTDTQYF. CDR3 nucleotide sequence: TGTGCCAGTAGTATTGCCCCTGGGGGGTACACAGATACGCAGTATTTT.

The rearrangement uses TRBV30 and TRBJ1-2, with unresolved D. Germline V gene lookup returns CDR1 GTSNPN and CDR2 SVGIG (reference sequence). Deletions cut 4 bases from V and 3 bases from J, with 15 bases between. The CDR3 sequence is 14 residues long. The CDR3 here is CAWNYNERHYGYTF. CDR3 DNA: TGTGCCTGGAACTACAATGAACGACACTATGGCTACACCTTC.

This rearrangement joins TRBV5-1 to TRBJ1-1, with D possibly TRBD1 on 6 matching bases. There are 16 residues in the CDR3. V gave up 4 bases and J gave up 1 base, with 17 bases separating them. Germline lookup yields CDR1 SGHRS and CDR2 YFSETQ. The CDR3 nucleotides are TGCGCCAGCAGCCCCGGGTCTCCGGGGGCGAACACTGAAGCTTTCTTT. It specifies CASSPGSPGANTEAFF.

The V and J genes are TRBV7-2 and TRBJ1-6, with 7 bases that match TRBD1. The CDR3 has 14 amino acids. V shed 2 bases and J 10 bases; nucleotides not matched to a gene: 5. Looked up from germline, CDR1 is SGHTA and CDR2 is FQGNSA. The CDR3 region has the DNA TGTGCCAGCAGCTTATTGCCAGGGGGATCACCCCTCCACTTT. Amino acid sequence: CASSLLPGGSPLHF.

On this clone itself: The conserved phenylalanine or tryptophan is not found at the CDR3 terminus, so this likely reflects a read error. Because the CDR3's place on the DNA is in doubt, the DNA is left out and the CDR3 is given as listed by TCRdb. The rearrangement joins TRBV7-9 to TRBJ2-7; the tabulated D call, TRBD2, remains unverified against the DNA. Germline CDR1 and CDR2: SEHNR and FQNEAQ (reference sequence). The CDR3 is 16 amino acids in total, end residues counted. CDR3 protein: CASSAGTSGRTAGLLL.

The chain employs TRBV6-1 and TRBJ1-4, with no clear D. Germline V gives CDR1 MNHNS, CDR2 SASEGT. V lost 2 bases, J lost 0 bases, and 10 bases lay in between. The CDR3 covers 16 residues. The CDR3 loop is CASSERRIPTNEKLFF. The CDR3 region has the DNA TGTGCCAGCAGTGAAAGGCGGATTCCAACTAATGAAAAACTGTTTTTT.

This chain connects TRBV19 to TRBJ2-2, with no clear D. The CDR3 totals 14 residues. Germline V gives CDR1 LNHDA, CDR2 SQIVND (reference sequence). The V end was cut by 2 bases, the J end by 7 bases, with 11 bases between. This chain's CDR3 is CASSITTTGGELFF. CDR3 nucleotide sequence: TGTGCCAGTAGTATAACCACAACCGGCGGGGAGCTGTTTTTT.

The chain links TRBV6-4 to TRBJ2-2; 7 nucleotides agree with TRBD2. The junction had 2 bases not matched to a gene; V was cut back by 0 bases and J by 4 bases. The CDR3 consists of 15 residues. Germline CDR1 MRHNA, CDR2 SNTAGT. CDR3 sequence reads: CASSDSPGGTGELFF. The CDR3 DNA sequence: TGTGCCAGCAGTGACTCTCCGGGAGGCACCGGGGAGCTGTTTTTT.

This clone was seen once. In DNA form, the CDR3 reads TGTGCCAGCAGCCTGACGTCCACCGGTGAGCAGTTCTTC. Translating it yields CASSLTSTGEQFF. This sequence joins TRBV12-3 or TRBV12-4 and TRBJ2-1; the D is unclear. The CDR3 totals 13 residues. Trimming left V 6 bases short and J 9 bases short, with 15 bases between.

The V call is TRBV18, the J call TRBJ1-1, with 9 bases matching TRBD1. Germline assignment: CDR1 KGHSH and CDR2 LQKENI. CDR3 size: 16 residues. Trimming cost V 4 bases and J 0 bases; bases outside gene matches: 6. CDR3 sequence: CASSLGTGTLNTEAFF. The CDR3 nucleotides read TGTGCCAGCTCACTCGGGACAGGGACCCTGAACACTGAAGCTTTCTTT.

A word on this clone: This CDR3 is also generated by other DNA sequences in the sample. The chain combines TRBV5-1 with TRBJ2-7, with 7 nucleotides matching TRBD1. V trimming: 0 bases; J trimming: 2 bases; junction bases outside the gene matches: 2. The CDR3 loop spans 14 amino acids. Germline lookup yields CDR1 SGHRS and CDR2 YFSETQ. In DNA, the CDR3 is TGCGCCAGCAGCTTGGGGGACAGTCCCTACGAGCAGTACTTC. This gives the protein CASSLGDSPYEQYF.

The chain links TRBV10-2 to TRBJ1-1, with TRBD1 identical over 7 bases. This CDR3 region has 13 residues. Trimming took 4 bases from V and 4 from J; bases not matched to a gene: 3. Germline loops: CDR1 WSHSY, CDR2 SAAADI. For the CDR3, the DNA is TGCGCCAGCAGTGCTCAGGGGGGCACTGAAGCTTTCTTT. Amino acids: CASSAQGGTEAFF.

This chain uses TRBV27 with TRBJ1-2; 9 nucleotides line up with TRBD1. The CDR3 is 14 residues long. In germline, CDR1 is MNHEY, CDR2 SMNVEV (reference sequence). J was trimmed by 8 bases and V by 5 bases; bases with no gene match: 9. CDR3 sequence reads: CASSTGQGRGGYTF. The CDR3 DNA sequence: TGTGCCAGCAGTACGGGACAGGGCAGGGGCGGCTACACCTTC.

This clone was counted once. The chain is built from TRBV27 and TRBJ1-4, with D unclear. The CDR3 loop spans 13 amino acids. Deletions cut 5 bases from V and 8 bases from J, with 12 bases between. Germline CDR1 MNHEY, CDR2 SMNVEV (reference sequence). The CDR3 protein is CASSRLQKEKLFF. Written as DNA, the CDR3 is TGTGCCAGCAGTCGGCTACAGAAAGAAAAACTGTTTTTT.

This clone was detected a few times. This chain uses TRBV19 with TRBJ2-7; TRBD1 agrees at 7 bases. V trimming: 4 bases; J trimming: 0 bases; junction bases outside the gene matches: 3. The CDR3 extends over 14 amino acids. The germline gives CDR1 LNHDA, CDR2 SQIVND (reference sequence). The CDR3 bases are TGTGCCAGTAGTAGGGGACAGACCTCCTACGAGCAGTACTTC. This codes for CASSRGQTSYEQYF.

J is TRBJ1-2 and V is TRBV4-3; possibly TRBD1 for D (5 bases). Germline values: CDR1 LGHNA, CDR2 YSLEER. This CDR3 spans 16 amino acids. The V gene lost 0 bases and the J gene lost 5 bases, with 16 bases spanning the gap. The CDR3 loop is CASSQDFRRAEYGYTF. CDR3 nucleotide sequence: TGCGCCAGCAGCCAAGATTTCCGCAGGGCGGAATATGGCTACACCTTC.

CDR3 bases: TGTGCCAGCAACCAGGGAGGGTTGGTCACTGAAGCTTTCTTT. Protein product: CASNQGGLVTEAFF. The chain uses TRBV6-6 and TRBJ1-1, with D tentatively TRBD1 (5 bases). The CDR3 spans 14 residues. Trimming pared 7 bases from V and 4 bases from J, leaving 16 bases between. Germline V gene sequence: CDR1 MNHNY, CDR2 SVGAGI (reference sequence).

The chain is built from TRBV19 and TRBJ2-2; 8 nucleotides match TRBD2. Trimming cost V 5 bases and J 1 base; bases outside gene matches: 9. Germline V gene sequence: CDR1 LNHDA, CDR2 SQIVND (reference sequence). The CDR3 extends over 17 amino acids. For the CDR3, the DNA is TGTGCCAGTAGTCTCCACCGGAGCGGGGGGAACACCGGGGAGCTGTTTTTT. This translates into CASSLHRSGGNTGELFF.

The chain uses TRBV9 and TRBJ1-1, with no clear D. CDR1 and CDR2 from the germline V gene are SGDLS and YYNGEE. Trimming stripped 2 bases from V and 3 bases from J, with 17 bases between. The CDR3 has 16 amino acids. CDR3 sequence (DNA): TGTGCCAGCAGCGTTACTCCGCGGACCGGGGACACTGAAGCTTTCTTT. Translation gives CASSVTPRTGDTEAFF.